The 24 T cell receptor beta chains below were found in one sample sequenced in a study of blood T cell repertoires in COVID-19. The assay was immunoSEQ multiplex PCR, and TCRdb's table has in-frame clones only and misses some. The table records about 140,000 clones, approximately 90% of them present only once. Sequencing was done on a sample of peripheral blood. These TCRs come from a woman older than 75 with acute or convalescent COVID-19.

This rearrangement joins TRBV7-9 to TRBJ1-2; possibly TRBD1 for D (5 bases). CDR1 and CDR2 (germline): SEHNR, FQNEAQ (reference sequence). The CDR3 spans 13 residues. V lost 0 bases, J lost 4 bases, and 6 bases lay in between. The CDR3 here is CASSLATVYGYTF. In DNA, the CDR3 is TGTGCCAGCAGCTTAGCGACAGTCTATGGCTACACCTTC.

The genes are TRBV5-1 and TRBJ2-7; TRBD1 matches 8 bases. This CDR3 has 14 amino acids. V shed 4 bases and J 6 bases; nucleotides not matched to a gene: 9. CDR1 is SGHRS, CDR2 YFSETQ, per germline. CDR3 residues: CASSPWTGRTEQYF. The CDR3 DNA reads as TGCGCCAGCAGCCCGTGGACAGGGCGGACCGAGCAGTACTTC.

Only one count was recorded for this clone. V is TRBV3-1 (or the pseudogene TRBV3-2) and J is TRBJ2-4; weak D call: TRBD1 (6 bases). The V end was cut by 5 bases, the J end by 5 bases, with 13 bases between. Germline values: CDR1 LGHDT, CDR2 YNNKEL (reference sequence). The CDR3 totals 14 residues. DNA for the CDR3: TGTGCCAGCAGCTTCGGACAGAGAGAAAACATTCAGTACTTC. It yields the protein CASSFGQRENIQYF.

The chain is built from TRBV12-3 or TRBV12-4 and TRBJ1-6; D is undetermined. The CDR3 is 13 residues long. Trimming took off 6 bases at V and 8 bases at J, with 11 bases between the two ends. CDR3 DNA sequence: TGTGCCAGCAGCTATTCTCGTCATTCACCCCTCCACTTT. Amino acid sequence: CASSYSRHSPLHF.

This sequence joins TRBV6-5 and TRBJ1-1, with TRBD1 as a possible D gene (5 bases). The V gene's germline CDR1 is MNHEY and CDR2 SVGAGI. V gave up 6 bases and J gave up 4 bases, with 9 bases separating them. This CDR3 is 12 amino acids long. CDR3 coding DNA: TGTGCCAGCAGGGGGCAGGTCACTGAAGCTTTCTTT. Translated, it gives CASRGQVTEAFF.

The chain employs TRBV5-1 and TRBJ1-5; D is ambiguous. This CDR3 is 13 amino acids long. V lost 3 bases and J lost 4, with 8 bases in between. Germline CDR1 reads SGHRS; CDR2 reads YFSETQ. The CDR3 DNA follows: TGCGCCAGCAGCTCAGACATGAATCAGCCCCAGCATTTT. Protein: CASSSDMNQPQHF.

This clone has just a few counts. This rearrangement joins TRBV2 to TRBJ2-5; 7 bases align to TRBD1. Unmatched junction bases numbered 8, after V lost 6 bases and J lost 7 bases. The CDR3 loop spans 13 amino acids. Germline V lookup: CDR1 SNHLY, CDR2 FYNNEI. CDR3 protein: CASRGGAQGTQYF. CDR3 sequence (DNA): TGTGCCAGCAGAGGGGGCGCCCAGGGGACCCAGTACTTC.

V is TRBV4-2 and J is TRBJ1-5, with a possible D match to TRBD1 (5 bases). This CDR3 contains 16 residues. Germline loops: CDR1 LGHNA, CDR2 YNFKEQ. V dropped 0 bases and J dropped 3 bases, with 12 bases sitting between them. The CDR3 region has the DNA TGTGCCAGCAGCCAAGAGGGTGCAGGGTTCAATCAGCCCCAGCATTTT. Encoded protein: CASSQEGAGFNQPQHF.

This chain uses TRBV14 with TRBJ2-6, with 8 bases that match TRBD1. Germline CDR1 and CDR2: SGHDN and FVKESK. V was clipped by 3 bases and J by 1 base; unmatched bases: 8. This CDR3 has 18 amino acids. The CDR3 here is CASSHQLGQGSGANVLTF. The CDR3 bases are TGTGCCAGCAGCCACCAACTCGGACAGGGATCTGGGGCCAACGTCCTGACTTTC.

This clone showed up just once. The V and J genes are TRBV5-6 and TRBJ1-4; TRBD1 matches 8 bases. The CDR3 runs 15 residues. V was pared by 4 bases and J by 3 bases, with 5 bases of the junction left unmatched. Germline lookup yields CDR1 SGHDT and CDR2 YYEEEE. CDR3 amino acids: CASSRTGSPNEKLFF. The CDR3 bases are TGTGCCAGCAGCCGGACAGGGTCCCCTAATGAAAAACTGTTTTTT.

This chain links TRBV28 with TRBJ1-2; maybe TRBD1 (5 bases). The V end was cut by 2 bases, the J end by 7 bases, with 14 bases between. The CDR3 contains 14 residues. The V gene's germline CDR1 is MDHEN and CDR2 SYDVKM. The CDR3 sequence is CASSLKLRRAGYTF. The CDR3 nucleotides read TGTGCCAGCAGTTTAAAATTGCGCAGGGCTGGCTACACCTTC.

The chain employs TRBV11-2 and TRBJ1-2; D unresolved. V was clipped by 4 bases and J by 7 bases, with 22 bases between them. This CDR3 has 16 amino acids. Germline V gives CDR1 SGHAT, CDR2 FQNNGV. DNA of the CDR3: TGTGCCAGCAGCTCGGGAGCGACCCGGCCCTACAGTGGCTACACCTTC. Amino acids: CASSSGATRPYSGYTF.

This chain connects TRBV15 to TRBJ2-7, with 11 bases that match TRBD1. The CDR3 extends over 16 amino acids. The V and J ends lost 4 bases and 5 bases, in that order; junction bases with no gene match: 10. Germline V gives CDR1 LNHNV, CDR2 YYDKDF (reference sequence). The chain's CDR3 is CATSTDGQGARDEQYF. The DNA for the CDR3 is TGTGCCACCAGCACAGACGGACAGGGGGCGAGGGACGAGCAGTACTTC.

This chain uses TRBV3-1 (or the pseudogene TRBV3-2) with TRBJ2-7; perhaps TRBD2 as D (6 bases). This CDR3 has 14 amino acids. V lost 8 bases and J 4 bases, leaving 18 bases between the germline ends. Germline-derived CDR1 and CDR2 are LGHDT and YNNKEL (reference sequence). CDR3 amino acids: CASSPGTAVYEQYF. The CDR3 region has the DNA TGTGCCAGCTCCCCCGGGACTGCAGTTTACGAGCAGTACTTC.

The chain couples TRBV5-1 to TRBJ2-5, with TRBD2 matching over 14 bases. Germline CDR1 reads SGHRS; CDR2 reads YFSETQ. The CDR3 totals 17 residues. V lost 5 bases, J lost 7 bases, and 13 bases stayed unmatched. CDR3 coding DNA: TGCGCCAGCAGTGGGGGACTAGCGGGGGCCCAAAGCCGGACCCAGTACTTC. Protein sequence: CASSGGLAGAQSRTQYF.

Here the CDR3 reads CASSFSGGATDTQYF. Here the CDR3 DNA reads TGTGCCAGCAGCTTCAGCGGGGGGGCCACAGATACGCAGTATTTT. The chain joins TRBV11-3 to TRBJ2-3, with 10 nucleotides matching TRBD2. CDR3 length: 15 amino acids. After removal of 3 bases from V and 2 bases from J, the junction contained 2 bases not matched to a gene. Germline V CDR1 and CDR2: SGHNT, YENEEA.

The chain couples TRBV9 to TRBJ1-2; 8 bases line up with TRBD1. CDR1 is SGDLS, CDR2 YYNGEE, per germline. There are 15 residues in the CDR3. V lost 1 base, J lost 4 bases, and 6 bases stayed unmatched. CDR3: CASSVIPGTGYGYTF. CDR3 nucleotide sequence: TGTGCCAGCAGCGTAATTCCCGGGACAGGCTATGGCTACACCTTC.

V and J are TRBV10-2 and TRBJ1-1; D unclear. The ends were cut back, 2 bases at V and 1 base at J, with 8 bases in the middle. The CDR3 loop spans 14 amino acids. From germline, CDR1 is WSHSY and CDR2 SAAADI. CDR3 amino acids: CASSEVGQNTEAFF. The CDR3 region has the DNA TGCGCCAGCAGTGAGGTCGGTCAGAACACTGAAGCTTTCTTT.

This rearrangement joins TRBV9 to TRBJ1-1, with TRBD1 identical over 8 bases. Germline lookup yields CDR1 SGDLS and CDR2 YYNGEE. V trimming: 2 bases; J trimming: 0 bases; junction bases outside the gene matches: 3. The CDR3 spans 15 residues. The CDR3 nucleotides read TGTGCCAGCAGCGTTGCGGGACAGGTGAACACTGAAGCTTTCTTT. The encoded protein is CASSVAGQVNTEAFF. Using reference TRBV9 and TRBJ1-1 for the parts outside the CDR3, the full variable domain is DSGVTQTPKHLITATGQRVTLRCSPRSGDLSVYWYQQSLDQGLQFLIQYYNGEERAKGNILERFSAQQFPDLHSELNLSSLELGDSALYFCASSVAGQVNTEAFFGQGTRLTVV.

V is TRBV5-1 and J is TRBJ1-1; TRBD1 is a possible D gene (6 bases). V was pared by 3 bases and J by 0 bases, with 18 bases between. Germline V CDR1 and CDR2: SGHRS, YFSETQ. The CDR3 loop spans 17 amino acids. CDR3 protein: CASSSTGDRHLNTEAFF. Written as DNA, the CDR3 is TGCGCCAGCAGCTCCACCGGCGACAGGCATCTGAACACTGAAGCTTTCTTT.

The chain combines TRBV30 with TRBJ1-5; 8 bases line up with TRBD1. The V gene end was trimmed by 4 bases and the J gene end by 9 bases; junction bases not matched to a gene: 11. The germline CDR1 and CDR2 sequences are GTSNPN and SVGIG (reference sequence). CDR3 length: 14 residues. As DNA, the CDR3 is TGTGCCTGGACCCTGCAGGGGGCGGTGAGGCCCCAGCATTTT. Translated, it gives CAWTLQGAVRPQHF.

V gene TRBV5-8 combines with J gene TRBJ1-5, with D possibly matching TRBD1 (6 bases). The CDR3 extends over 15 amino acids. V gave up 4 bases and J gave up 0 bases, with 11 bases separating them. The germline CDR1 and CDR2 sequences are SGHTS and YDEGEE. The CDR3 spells CASSGGQNSNQPQHF. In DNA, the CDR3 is TGTGCCAGCAGCGGCGGACAGAATAGCAATCAGCCCCAGCATTTT.

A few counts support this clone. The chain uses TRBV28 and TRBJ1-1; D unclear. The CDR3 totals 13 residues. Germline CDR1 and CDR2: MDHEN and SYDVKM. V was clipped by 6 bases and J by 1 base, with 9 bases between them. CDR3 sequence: CASSQTPNTEAFF. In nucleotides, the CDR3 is TGTGCCAGCAGCCAGACACCGAACACTGAAGCTTTCTTT.

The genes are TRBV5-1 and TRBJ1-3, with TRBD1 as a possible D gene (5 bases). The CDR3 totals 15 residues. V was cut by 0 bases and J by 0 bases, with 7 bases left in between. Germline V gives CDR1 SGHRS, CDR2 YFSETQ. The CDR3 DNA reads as TGCGCCAGCAGCTTGGGACAGATCTCTGGAAACACCATATATTTT. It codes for CASSLGQISGNTIYF.